This T cell receptor (beta chain) was identified in a study of beta chain features in type 1 diabetes. Study background: Healthy donors and patients showed comparable age, gender and cell yields. Study results and caveats: Reads derived from cDNA could over-represent cells showing high TCR expression. VDJ junctions from patients with type 1 diabetes contained fewer insertions and more deletions.

This clone showed up just a few times. Its specificity is not known. This CDR3 is built from 14 residues. Germline-derived CDR1 and CDR2 are SGDLS and YYNGEE. Trimming shortened V by 0 bases and J by 12 bases, and 17 bases separated the two germline ends. Expressed TCRB transcripts got sequenced, as all isolated RNA was reverse transcribed. The assay was immunoSEQ multiplex PCR, and TCRdb's table has in-frame clones only and misses some. The sample contains about 160,000 clones, roughly 9.1% of which appear only once. The clonotype originates from a young woman in good health. Source material: central memory CD4+ T cells from blood. The V call is TRBV9, the J call TRBJ2-3; perhaps TRBD2 as D (6 bases). CDR3 sequence reads: CASSVGGGAPGQYF. The CDR3 coding sequence is TGTGCCAGCAGCGTAGGTGGAGGGGCCCCGGGACAGTATTTT.